This T cell receptor beta chain comes out of a study of shared clonotypes between healthy human individuals. Study at large: Researchers drew samples from a couple of women and a few men aged 18 to 49. Donors had three CD4 naive, three CD4 memory, two CD8 naive and one CD8 memory plate apiece. Study-wide findings and caveats: Depth of sequencing was expected to influence donor clonotype sharing.

Profiling relied on immunoSEQ multiplex PCR, and the TCRdb table lists in-frame clones only, not all of them. The profile shows about 960,000 clones, about 80% of them singletons. The CDR3 runs to 16 residues. V lost 4 bases, J lost 3 bases, and 10 bases stayed unmatched. In germline, CDR1 is GTSNPN, CDR2 SVGIG (reference sequence). Concerning this clone: Its antigen is not identified.

This TCR was sampled from a man aged 18 to 30 in good health. The specimen was memory CD4+ T cells sorted from blood. This sample's subset: CD45RA-negative fraction. V usage is TRBV30 and J usage is TRBJ2-3, with TRBD2 matching over 10 bases. The CDR3, as DNA: TGTGCCTGGAACGTGGGTAGCGGGGGGAGAACAGATACGCAGTATTTT. Translating gives CAWNVGSGGRTDTQYF.